This TCR beta chain was recovered during a study of T cells after yellow fever vaccination. Overall study results and limits: Clones that expanded after primary vaccination mostly reappeared after the booster (around 96% CD4, 88% CD8). Weaker, the secondary response peaked sooner, at day 5 versus 15.

CDR3 length: 17 amino acids. The V and J ends lost 3 bases and 7 bases respectively, with 22 bases between them. Germline assignment: CDR1 SGHDT and CDR2 YYEEEE. 5'RACE template switching generated TCR cDNA, adding a universal primer site and UMIs. TCRdb passed the 5' RACE reads through MiXCR, listing each CDR3 protein once. The sample has 170,000 or so distinct CDR3 sequences, approximately 6.2% seen once. This clonotype was counted between two and nine times. Antigen: not known. This chain joins TRBV5-6 and TRBJ1-4; a weak D match, TRBD1 (6 bases). The sequence derives from a man in his late teens or twenties who received the YFV17D yellow fever vaccine. This sample comprised CD4+ T cells sorted from PBMCs, obtained on the day of the first yellow fever vaccination. CDR3 loop: CASSSRTGIPNTEKLFF. The DNA for the CDR3 is TGTGCCAGCAGCTCGCGTACAGGGATACCCAATACTGAAAAACTGTTTTTT. Drawing the rest from reference TRBV5-6 and TRBJ1-4, the complete variable domain is DAGVTQSPTHLIKTRGQQVTLRCSPKSGHDTVSWYQQALGQGPQFIFQYYEEEERQRGNFPDRFSGHQFPNYSSELNVNALLLGDSALYLCASSSRTGIPNTEKLFFGSGTQLSVL.